This passage covers 8 T cell receptor beta chains from one sample sequenced in a study of cytomegalovirus exposure and HLA in healthy donors. The PCR ran on 60 Vbeta and 13 Jbeta primers. TCRdb's copy holds only in-frame clones and misses some; the assay was immunoSEQ multiplex PCR. The sample has about 160,000 clones, approximately 84% seen once. The sample comprised PBMCs. Receptor source: a man aged 30-40 years in good health and CMV-seronegative.

V is TRBV6-1 and J is TRBJ1-5, with D perhaps matching TRBD1 (6 bases). V lost 7 bases, J lost 6 bases, and 19 bases lay in between. CDR3 length: 15 residues. Germline V gene data show CDR1 as MNHNS and CDR2 as SASEGT. The CDR3 DNA sequence: TGTGCCAGCAACCCTGGGAGGGGGTGGAGTCAGCCCCAGCATTTT. Translating it yields CASNPGRGWSQPQHF.

The chain links TRBV28 to TRBJ2-1; 12 bases align to TRBD2. CDR3 length equals 15 residues. Germline CDR1 and CDR2: MDHEN and SYDVKM. Germline trimming cut 3 bases from V and 4 bases from J; bases unmatched to any gene: 1. In DNA form, the CDR3 reads TGTGCCAGCAGTTTCCTAGCGGGGGGGTACAATGAGCAGTTCTTC. It encodes CASSFLAGGYNEQFF.

The CDR3 bases are TGTGCCAGCAGCCGTGTAGGGGTTCACACTGAAGCTTTCTTT. Translation: CASSRVGVHTEAFF. The V gene is TRBV7-8, the J gene TRBJ1-1, with D perhaps matching TRBD1 (5 bases). Germline V lookup: CDR1 SGHVS, CDR2 FQNEAQ. V lost 5 bases and J lost 3, with 13 bases in between. This CDR3 is 14 amino acids long.

The rearrangement uses TRBV29-1 and TRBJ2-5; D is possibly TRBD1 (5 bases). CDR3 length: 16 residues. Looked up from germline, CDR1 is SQVTM and CDR2 is ANQGSEA. The V end was cut by 1 base, the J end by 5 bases, with 20 bases between. The CDR3 region has the DNA TGCAGCGTTGAAGTCCCGGAACAGGTGCCATTTGAGACCCAGTACTTC. It specifies CSVEVPEQVPFETQYF.

This chain joins TRBV18 and TRBJ2-7; D gene ambiguous. V lost 0 bases, J lost 3 bases, and 6 bases lay in between. Germline CDR1 reads KGHSH; CDR2 reads LQKENI. CDR3 length: 13 amino acids. The CDR3 here is CASSPPNGYEQYF. The CDR3 DNA reads TGTGCCAGCTCACCACCAAACGGCTACGAGCAGTACTTC.

The gene calls are TRBV27 and TRBJ2-7, with 7 bases identical to TRBD2. The CDR3 has 13 amino acids. The V gene's germline CDR1 is MNHEY and CDR2 SMNVEV (reference sequence). Germline trimming cut 3 bases from V and 7 bases from J; bases unmatched to any gene: 6. The CDR3 is CASSFGEGLEQYF. Written as DNA, the CDR3 is TGTGCCAGCAGTTTTGGGGAGGGCCTTGAGCAGTACTTC.

The chain uses TRBV5-4 and TRBJ2-7, with 9 bases aligning to TRBD2. Trimming removed 2 bases from V and 4 bases from J; junction bases left unmatched: 7. The CDR3 has 15 amino acids. CDR1 is SGHNT, CDR2 YYREEE, per germline (reference sequence). This chain's CDR3 is CASSLMGGRGYEQYF. The CDR3 nucleotides read TGTGCCAGCAGCTTAATGGGCGGGAGGGGGTACGAGCAGTACTTC.

V usage is TRBV2 and J usage is TRBJ2-5; no firm D call. V lost 3 bases to trimming and J lost 3 bases, with 5 bases between them. CDR1 is SNHLY and CDR2 is FYNNEI in the germline V gene. This CDR3 comprises 12 residues. The CDR3 loop is CASSDNEETQYF. In DNA form, the CDR3 reads TGTGCCAGCAGTGACAATGAAGAGACCCAGTACTTC. The whole variable domain, filled in from reference TRBV2 and TRBJ2-5, reads EPEVTQTPSHQVTQMGQEVILRCVPISNHLYFYWYRQILGQKVEFLVSFYNNEISEKSEIFDDQFSVERPDGSNFTLKIRSTKLEDSAMYFCASSDNEETQYFGPGTRLLVL.